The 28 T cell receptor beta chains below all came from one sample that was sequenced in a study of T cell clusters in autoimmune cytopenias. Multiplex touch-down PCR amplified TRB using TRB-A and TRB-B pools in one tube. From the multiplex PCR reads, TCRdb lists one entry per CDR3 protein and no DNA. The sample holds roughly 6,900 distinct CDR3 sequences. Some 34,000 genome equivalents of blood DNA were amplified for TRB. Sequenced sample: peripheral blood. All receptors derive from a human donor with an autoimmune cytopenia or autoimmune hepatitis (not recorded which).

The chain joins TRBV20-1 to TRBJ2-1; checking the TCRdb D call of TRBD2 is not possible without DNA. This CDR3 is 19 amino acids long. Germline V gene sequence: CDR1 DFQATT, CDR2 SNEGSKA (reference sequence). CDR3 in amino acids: CSARDESPSGRPSYNEQFF.

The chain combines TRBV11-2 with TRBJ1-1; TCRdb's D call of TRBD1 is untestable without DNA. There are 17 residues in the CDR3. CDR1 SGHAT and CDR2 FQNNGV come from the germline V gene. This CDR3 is CASSFGTGSRLRTEAFF.

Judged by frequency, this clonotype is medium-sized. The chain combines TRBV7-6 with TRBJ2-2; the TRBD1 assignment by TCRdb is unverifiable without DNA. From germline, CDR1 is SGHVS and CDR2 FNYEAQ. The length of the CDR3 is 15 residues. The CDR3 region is CASSSEGGATGELFF.

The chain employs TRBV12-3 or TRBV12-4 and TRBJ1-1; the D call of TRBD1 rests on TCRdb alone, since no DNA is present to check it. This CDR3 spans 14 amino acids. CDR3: CASSEALQGTEAFF.

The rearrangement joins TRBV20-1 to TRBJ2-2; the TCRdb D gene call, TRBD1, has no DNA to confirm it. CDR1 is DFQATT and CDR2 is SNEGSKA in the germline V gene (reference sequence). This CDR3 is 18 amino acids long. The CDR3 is CSARDGKAGAVNTGELFF.

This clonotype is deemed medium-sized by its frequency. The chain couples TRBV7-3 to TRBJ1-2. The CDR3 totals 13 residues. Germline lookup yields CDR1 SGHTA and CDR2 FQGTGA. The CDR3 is CASSPSTGLGYTF.

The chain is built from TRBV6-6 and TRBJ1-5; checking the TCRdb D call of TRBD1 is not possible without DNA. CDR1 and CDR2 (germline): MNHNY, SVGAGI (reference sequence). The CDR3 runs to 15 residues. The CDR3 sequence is CASTSPTGPNQPQHF.

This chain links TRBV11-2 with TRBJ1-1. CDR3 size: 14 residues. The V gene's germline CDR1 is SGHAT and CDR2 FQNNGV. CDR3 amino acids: CASSSISSEAEAFF. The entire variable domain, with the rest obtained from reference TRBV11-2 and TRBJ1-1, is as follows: EAGVAQSPRYKIIEKRQSVAFWCNPISGHATLYWYQQILGQGPKLLIQFQNNGVVDDSQLPKDRFSAERLKGVDSTLKIQPAKLEDSAVYLCASSSISSEAEAFFGQGTRLTVV.

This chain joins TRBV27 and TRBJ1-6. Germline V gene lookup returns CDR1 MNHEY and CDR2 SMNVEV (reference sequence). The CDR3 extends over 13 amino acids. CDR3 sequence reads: CASSLSADSPLHF.

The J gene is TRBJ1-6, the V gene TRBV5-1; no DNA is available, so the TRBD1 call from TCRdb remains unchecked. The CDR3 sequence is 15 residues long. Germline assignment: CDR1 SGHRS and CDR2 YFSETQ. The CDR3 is CASSLSQGGNSPLHF.

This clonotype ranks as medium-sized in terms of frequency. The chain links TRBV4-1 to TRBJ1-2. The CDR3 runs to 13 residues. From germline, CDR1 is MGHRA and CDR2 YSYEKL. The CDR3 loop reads CASSQLDGDGYTF.

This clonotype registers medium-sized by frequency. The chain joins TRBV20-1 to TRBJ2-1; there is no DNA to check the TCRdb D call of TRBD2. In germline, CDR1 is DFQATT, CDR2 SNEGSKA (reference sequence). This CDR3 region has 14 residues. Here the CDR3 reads CSARLGLGYNEQFF.

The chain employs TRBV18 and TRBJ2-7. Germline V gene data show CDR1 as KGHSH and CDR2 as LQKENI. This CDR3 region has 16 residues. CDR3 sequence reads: CASSPLISGGAYEQYF.

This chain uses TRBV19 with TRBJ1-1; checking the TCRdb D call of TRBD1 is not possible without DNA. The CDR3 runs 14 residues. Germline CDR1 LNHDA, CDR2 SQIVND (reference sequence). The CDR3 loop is CASSNRGYSTEAFF.

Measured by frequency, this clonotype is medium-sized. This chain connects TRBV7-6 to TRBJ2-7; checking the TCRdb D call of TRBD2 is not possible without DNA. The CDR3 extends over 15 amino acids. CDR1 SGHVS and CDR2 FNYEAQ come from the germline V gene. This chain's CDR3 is CASSPGLAGVYEQYF.

CDR3 sequence: CASSSRQGDQPQHF. The chain links TRBV6-6 to TRBJ1-5; TCRdb outputs TRBD1, but without DNA this stays unchecked. The V gene's germline CDR1 is MNHNY and CDR2 SVGAGI (reference sequence). The CDR3 sequence is 14 residues long.

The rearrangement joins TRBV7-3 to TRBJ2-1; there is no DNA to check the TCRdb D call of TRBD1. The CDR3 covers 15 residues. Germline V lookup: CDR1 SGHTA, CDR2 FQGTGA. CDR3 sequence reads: CASSQRTGGVDEQFF.

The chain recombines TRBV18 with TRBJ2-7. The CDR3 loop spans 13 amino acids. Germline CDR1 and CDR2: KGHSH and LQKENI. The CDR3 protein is CASSPGVDYEQYF. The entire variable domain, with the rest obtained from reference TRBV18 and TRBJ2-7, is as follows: NAGVMQNPRHLVRRRGQEARLRCSPMKGHSHVYWYRQLPEEGLKFMVYLQKENIIDESGMPKERFSAEFPKEGPSILRIQQVVRGDSAAYFCASSPGVDYEQYFGPGTRLTVT.

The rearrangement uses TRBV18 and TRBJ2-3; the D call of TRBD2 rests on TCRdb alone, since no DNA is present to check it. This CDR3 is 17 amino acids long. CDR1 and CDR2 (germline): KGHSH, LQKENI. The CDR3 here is CASSPLTSGISTDTQYF.

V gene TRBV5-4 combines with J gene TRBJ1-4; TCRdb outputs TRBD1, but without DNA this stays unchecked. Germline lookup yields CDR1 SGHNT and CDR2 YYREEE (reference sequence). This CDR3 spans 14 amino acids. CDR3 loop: CASSLGGGWEKLFF.

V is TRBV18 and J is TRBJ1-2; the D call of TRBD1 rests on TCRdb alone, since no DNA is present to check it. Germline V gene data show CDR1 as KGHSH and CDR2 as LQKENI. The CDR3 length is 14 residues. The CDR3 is CASSPSDRAGGYTF. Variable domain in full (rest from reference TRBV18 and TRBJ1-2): NAGVMQNPRHLVRRRGQEARLRCSPMKGHSHVYWYRQLPEEGLKFMVYLQKENIIDESGMPKERFSAEFPKEGPSILRIQQVVRGDSAAYFCASSPSDRAGGYTFGSGTRLTVV.

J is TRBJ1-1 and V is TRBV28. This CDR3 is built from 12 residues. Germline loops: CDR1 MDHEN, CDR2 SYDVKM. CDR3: CASSLQNTEAFF.

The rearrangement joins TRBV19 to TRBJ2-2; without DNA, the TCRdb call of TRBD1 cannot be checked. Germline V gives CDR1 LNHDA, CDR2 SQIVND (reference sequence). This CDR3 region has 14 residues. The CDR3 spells CASSIRQYTGELFF.

CDR3 region: CASSILSLVPNQPQHF. This rearrangement joins TRBV19 to TRBJ1-5; the D gene TCRdb calls, TRBD1, cannot be checked with no DNA. Germline-derived CDR1 and CDR2 are LNHDA and SQIVND (reference sequence). The CDR3 spans 16 residues.

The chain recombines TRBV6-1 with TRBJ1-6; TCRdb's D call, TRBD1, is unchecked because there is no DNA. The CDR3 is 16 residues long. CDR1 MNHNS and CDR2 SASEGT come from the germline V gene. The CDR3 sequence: CASSHRQLNYNSPLYF.

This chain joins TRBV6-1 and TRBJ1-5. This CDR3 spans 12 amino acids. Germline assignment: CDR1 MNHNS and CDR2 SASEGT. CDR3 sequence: CASSNSNQPQHF.

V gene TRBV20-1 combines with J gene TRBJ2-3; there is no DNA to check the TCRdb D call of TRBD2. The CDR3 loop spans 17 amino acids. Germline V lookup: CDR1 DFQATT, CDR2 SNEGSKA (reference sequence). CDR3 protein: CSAPLAGPPWASDTQYF.

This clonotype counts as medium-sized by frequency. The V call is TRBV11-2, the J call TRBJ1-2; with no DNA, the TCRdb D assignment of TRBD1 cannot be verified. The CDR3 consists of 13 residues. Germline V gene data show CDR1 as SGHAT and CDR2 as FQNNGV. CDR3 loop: CASSSQGAGGYTF.